This TCR beta chain was obtained from a study of Graves' ophthalmopathy and Graves' hyperthyroidism. The study, taken as a whole, reports: Ophthalmopathy and stable hyperthyroidism were discriminated by a 13-signature model, with about 90% sensitivity and about 82% specificity.

This CDR3 spans 18 amino acids. Germline CDR1 reads DFQATT; CDR2 reads SNEGSKA (reference sequence). Trimming shortened V by 1 base and J by 0 bases, and 18 bases separated the two germline ends. Of note for this clonotype: Its target is unknown.

Amplification from RNA transcripts yielded the TCR beta CDR3 regions. HTBI primers served in a first-round RT-PCR, which a second-round multiplex PCR followed. TCRdb independently ran MiXCR on the multiplex PCR reads; one entry per CDR3 protein. The repertoire holds hundreds of thousands of distinct CDR3 sequences, with around 40% as singletons. The sequencing sample was made of peripheral blood. The receptor was derived from an adult man with Graves' ophthalmopathy. This chain uses TRBV20-1 with TRBJ2-2; tentatively, D is TRBD1 (6 bases). CDR3 nucleotides: TGCAGTGCTAGAGTAAGCGACAGGATCAACGCGAACACCGGGGAGCTGTTTTTT. It codes for CSARVSDRINANTGELFF.